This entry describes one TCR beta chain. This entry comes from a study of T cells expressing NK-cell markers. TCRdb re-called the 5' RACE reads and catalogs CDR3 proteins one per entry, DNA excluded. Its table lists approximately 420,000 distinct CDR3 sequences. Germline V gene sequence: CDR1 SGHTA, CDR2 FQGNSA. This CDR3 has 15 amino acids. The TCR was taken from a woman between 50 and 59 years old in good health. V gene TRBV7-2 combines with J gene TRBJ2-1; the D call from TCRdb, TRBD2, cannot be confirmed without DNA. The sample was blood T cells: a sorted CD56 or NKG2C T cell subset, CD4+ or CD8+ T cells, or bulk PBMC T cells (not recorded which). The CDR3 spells CASSLVGGRSNEQFF.